One and the same sample provided the 30 T cell receptor beta chains below, sequenced in a study of blood T cells in healthy people across ages. A second roughly 6 to 12 cycle PCR used barcoded and J-beta primers. TCRdb recomputed calls from the 5' RACE reads with MiXCR, one row per CDR3 protein. The sample has 1,800,000 or so distinct CDR3 sequences, 35% to 50% seen once; the top ten hold more than 20%. Material for sequencing was blood. The receptors stem from a human donor in good health.

V gene TRBV28 combines with J gene TRBJ2-3, with a tentative D call TRBD2 (7 bases). V lost 7 bases, J lost 2 bases, and 16 bases lay in between. CDR3 length: 15 residues. From germline, CDR1 is MDHEN and CDR2 SYDVKM. The CDR3 sequence: CASTLGGGATDTQYF. The CDR3 DNA reads TGTGCCAGCACTCTTGGGGGGGGGGCCACAGATACGCAGTATTTT.

This clonotype has at least ten counts. The gene calls are TRBV12-3 or TRBV12-4 and TRBJ1-2; D unresolved. V lost 6 bases and J lost 4, with 12 bases in between. This CDR3 has 13 amino acids. The CDR3 DNA is TGTGCCAGCAGCCCCGGCGCGGGCTATGGCTACACCTTC. It yields the protein CASSPGAGYGYTF.

J is TRBJ2-3 and V is TRBV30; 8 nucleotides agree with TRBD2. CDR1 is GTSNPN, CDR2 SVGIG, per germline (reference sequence). J was trimmed by 5 bases and V by 3 bases; bases with no gene match: 7. This CDR3 has 14 residues. Here the CDR3 reads CAWSRGGVRDTQYF. In DNA form, the CDR3 reads TGTGCCTGGAGCCGGGGGGGGGTACGAGATACGCAGTATTTT.

On this clonotype: Possible read error: a much larger clone is one base away. V gene TRBV6-1 combines with J gene TRBJ2-4; 9 bases agree with TRBD1. The tail of the sequence fits TRBJ2-7 better, so the J call may be wrong. The CDR3 length is 13 residues. Germline loops: CDR1 MNHNS, CDR2 SASEGT. For the CDR3, the DNA is TGTGCCAGCAGTTGGACAGGGGCCAACGAGCAGTACTTC. This codes for CASSWTGANEQYF.

The genes are TRBV28 and TRBJ1-1; 8 bases match TRBD1. With 0 bases clipped from V and 2 bases from J, the junction kept 8 bases outside the gene matches. CDR1 and CDR2 (germline): MDHEN, SYDVKM. This CDR3 is 17 amino acids long. The CDR3 DNA follows: TGTGCCAGCAGTTTATGGATGGGGACAGGAGGAAACACTGAAGCTTTCTTT. It codes for CASSLWMGTGGNTEAFF.

J is TRBJ2-3 and V is TRBV13; 7 bases are shared with TRBD2. The CDR3 is 14 amino acids. CDR1 and CDR2 (germline): PRHDT, FYEKMQ (reference sequence). The ends lost 5 bases at V and 2 bases at J; junction bases unmatched: 4. The CDR3 nucleotides are TGTGCCAGCAGCGCGGGGGTTCCCACAGATACGCAGTATTTT. This translates into CASSAGVPTDTQYF.

V is TRBV6-5 and J is TRBJ2-3, with D tentatively TRBD2 (6 bases). The ends were cut back, 0 bases at V and 0 bases at J, with 16 bases in the middle. This CDR3 contains 18 residues. Per germline, CDR1 MNHEY and CDR2 SVGAGI. Here the CDR3 reads CASSYSIGAGISTDTQYF. The CDR3 region has the DNA TGTGCCAGCAGTTACTCGATCGGGGCGGGGATAAGCACAGATACGCAGTATTTT.

This clonotype was seen more than once but under ten times. The rearrangement links TRBV5-1 to TRBJ2-7; weak D call: TRBD2 (6 bases). The germline V gene has CDR1 SGHRS and CDR2 YFSETQ. This CDR3 has 14 amino acids. V dropped 4 bases and J dropped 6 bases, with 17 bases sitting between them. The CDR3 reads CASSPGTLRSEQYF. In DNA form, the CDR3 reads TGCGCCAGCAGCCCCGGGACTCTACGGTCCGAGCAGTACTTC.

The rearrangement joins TRBV7-2 to TRBJ2-3; weak D call: TRBD2 (5 bases). The CDR3 has 14 residues. V lost 1 base, J lost 4 bases, and 9 bases lay in between. Germline values: CDR1 SGHTA, CDR2 FQGNSA. In DNA, the CDR3 is TGTGCCAGCAGCTTAGACCCGGGGTCAGATACGCAGTATTTT. This gives the protein CASSLDPGSDTQYF.

This clonotype was counted a few times. The chain is built from TRBV9 and TRBJ2-3, with 7 bases fitting TRBD2. V was pared by 7 bases and J by 1 base, with 9 bases of the junction left unmatched. This CDR3 is 15 amino acids long. Germline loops: CDR1 SGDLS, CDR2 YYNGEE. CDR3 loop: CASGTIAGRTDTQYF. CDR3 nucleotide sequence: TGTGCCAGCGGAACCATAGCGGGCCGCACAGATACGCAGTATTTT.

This clonotype was seen a handful of times. The chain links TRBV4-1 to TRBJ2-7; unclear D gene. CDR3 length: 17 amino acids. Germline loops: CDR1 MGHRA, CDR2 YSYEKL. V gave up 0 bases and J gave up 0 bases, with 15 bases separating them. The CDR3 DNA is TGCGCCAGCAGCCAAGATCCATCGGGTTCTAGCTCCTACGAGCAGTACTTC. Its translation is CASSQDPSGSSSYEQYF.

The chain has TRBV29-1 and TRBJ1-2; TRBD1 is a possible D gene (5 bases). CDR1 SQVTM and CDR2 ANQGSEA come from the germline V gene. V lost 4 bases to trimming and J lost 7 bases, with 10 bases between them. This CDR3 is built from 11 residues. This CDR3 reads CSVVSGGGYTF. Here the CDR3 DNA reads TGCAGCGTTGTTTCCGGGGGTGGCTACACCTTC.

The V gene is TRBV11-2, the J gene TRBJ2-1; D unresolved. Germline CDR1 is SGHAT and CDR2 is FQNNGV. The CDR3 is 13 amino acids. Trimming removed 3 bases at V and 5 bases at J, with 8 bases between. The CDR3: CASSFGLNNEQFF. The DNA for the CDR3 is TGTGCCAGCAGCTTTGGGCTAAACAATGAGCAGTTCTTC.

This chain connects TRBV4-3 to TRBJ2-5, with unresolved D. The CDR3 has 16 residues. The V end was cut by 2 bases, the J end by 1 base, with 14 bases between. Looked up from germline, CDR1 is LGHNA and CDR2 is YSLEER. CDR3 nucleotide sequence: TGCGCCAGCAGCCAAAATTCGGCACAGCTCCAAGAGACCCAGTACTTC. This translates into CASSQNSAQLQETQYF.

V is TRBV6-1 and J is TRBJ1-2; no firm D call. Trimming cost V 1 base and J 4 bases, with 16 bases left between them. The CDR3 spans 16 residues. Germline assignment: CDR1 MNHNS and CDR2 SASEGT. The CDR3 sequence is CASSEGAGDFVYGYTF. CDR3 bases: TGTGCCAGCAGTGAAGGGGCAGGAGACTTTGTCTATGGCTACACCTTC.

The chain combines TRBV4-2 with TRBJ2-3; 8 positions match TRBD2. This CDR3 has 16 amino acids. V gave up 0 bases and J gave up 5 bases; unmatched junction bases: 7. Germline V gene sequence: CDR1 LGHNA, CDR2 YNFKEQ. This CDR3 is CASSQELAGGGDTQYF. CDR3 nucleotide sequence: TGTGCCAGCAGCCAAGAGCTGGCGGGGGGTGGAGATACGCAGTATTTT.

The CDR3 DNA follows: TGTGCCAGCAGCTTAGCTATGTTTGGGGGGGGGCGAGATACGCAGTATTTT. Translation: CASSLAMFGGGRDTQYF. This chain uses TRBV7-2 with TRBJ2-3; weak D call: TRBD2 (7 bases). The CDR3 has 17 amino acids. V was cut by 0 bases and J by 5 bases, with 18 bases left in between. CDR1 is SGHTA, CDR2 FQGNSA, per germline.

This clonotype was recorded many times. Relative to the germline gene, one junction end is altered; a read error may explain this. The chain links TRBV7-2 to TRBJ2-7, with D perhaps matching TRBD2 (7 bases). This CDR3 contains 15 residues. Germline V gives CDR1 SGHTA, CDR2 FQGNSA. The CDR3 region is CASSLEGGSSYEQYF. As DNA, the CDR3 is TGTGCCAGCAGTTTAGAGGGGGGGAGCTCCTACGAGCAGTACTTC.

The chain employs TRBV7-2 and TRBJ2-6, with D unclear. The CDR3 has 17 residues. From germline, CDR1 is SGHTA and CDR2 FQGNSA. Trimming left V 5 bases short and J 0 bases short, with 14 bases between. Here the CDR3 reads CASSLTGQHSGANVLTF. The CDR3, as DNA: TGTGCCAGCAGCCTCACCGGGCAACACTCTGGGGCCAACGTCCTGACTTTC.

The chain is built from TRBV6-6 and TRBJ1-2; 9 positions match TRBD1. Germline CDR1 and CDR2: MNHNY and SVGAGI (reference sequence). The CDR3 runs 13 residues. V lost 7 bases to trimming and J lost 7 bases; unmatched junction nucleotides: 7. The CDR3 sequence: CASIKQGASGYTF. The CDR3 nucleotides read TGTGCCAGCATAAAACAGGGGGCGAGTGGCTACACCTTC.

There are a few counts of this clonotype. The chain carries TRBV7-2 and TRBJ2-7; possibly TRBD1 for D (6 bases). With the DNA end fitting TRBJ2-5 better, the J assignment may be wrong. This CDR3 region has 16 residues. Germline V gene lookup returns CDR1 SGHTA and CDR2 FQGNSA. The CDR3 is CASSITGSLNYETQYF. The CDR3, as DNA: TGTGCCAGCAGCATAACAGGGTCCCTAAACTATGAGACCCAGTACTTC.

The chain couples TRBV19 to TRBJ2-1; weak D call: TRBD2 (6 bases). This CDR3 has 16 residues. Germline V CDR1 and CDR2: LNHDA, SQIVND (reference sequence). Trimming took off 3 bases at V and 0 bases at J, with 12 bases between the two ends. CDR3 DNA sequence: TGTGCCAGTAGTATCGGGGGTGCTTACTCCTACAATGAGCAGTTCTTC. Its translation: CASSIGGAYSYNEQFF.

This clonotype was seen a few times. The V call is TRBV9, the J call TRBJ1-6; no definite D call. The length of the CDR3 is 14 residues. V was pared by 0 bases and J by 10 bases, with 11 bases between. CDR1 SGDLS and CDR2 YYNGEE come from the germline V gene. The CDR3 region is CASSVGAIVSPLHF. CDR3 nucleotides: TGTGCCAGCAGCGTAGGGGCCATAGTGTCACCCCTCCACTTT.

The J gene is TRBJ2-4, the V gene TRBV3-1; D possibly corresponds to TRBD2 (6 bases). Germline V CDR1 and CDR2: LGHDT, YNNKEL (reference sequence). V lost 4 bases and J 6 bases, leaving 10 bases between the germline ends. This CDR3 has 13 amino acids. The CDR3 DNA is TGTGCCAGCAGCCCGGAGGGGCCAAACATTCAGTACTTC. Encoded protein: CASSPEGPNIQYF.

V is TRBV20-1 and J is TRBJ2-1, with 10 bases lining up with TRBD1. With V trimmed by 5 bases and J by 9 bases, 16 bases remained unmatched. This CDR3 spans 16 amino acids. Looked up from germline, CDR1 is DFQATT and CDR2 is SNEGSKA (reference sequence). The CDR3 coding sequence is TGCAGTGCTCCGAGGACAGGGGGATTTGTTGATACTGAGCAGTTCTTC. It yields the protein CSAPRTGGFVDTEQFF.

As concerns this clonotype: As the CDR3 is not closed by the conserved phenylalanine or tryptophan, this likely results from a read error. The chain couples TRBV3-1 to TRBJ2-1, with D possibly matching TRBD2 (5 bases). Germline CDR1 and CDR2: LGHDT and YNNKEL (reference sequence). Trimming took 0 bases from V and 12 from J, leaving 18 bases between them. The CDR3 has 15 residues. The CDR3 spells CASSQDWQGPGWQFS. The CDR3 coding sequence is TGTGCCAGCAGCCAAGATTGGCAAGGACCGGGATGGCAGTTCTCC.

This clonotype showed up just a few times. The chain is built from TRBV5-1 and TRBJ2-1, with a weak D call TRBD2 (6 bases). The CDR3 extends over 15 amino acids. The V gene's germline CDR1 is SGHRS and CDR2 YFSETQ. Trimming left V 0 bases short and J 6 bases short, with 13 bases between. The CDR3 sequence is CASSLEGTRSNEQFF. DNA of the CDR3: TGCGCCAGCAGCTTGGAGGGGACTCGATCCAATGAGCAGTTCTTC.

In its sample, this clonotype was seen a few times. The chain links TRBV29-1 to TRBJ2-5, with 10 bases identical to TRBD1. Germline lookup yields CDR1 SQVTM and CDR2 ANQGSEA. J gave up 4 bases and V 6 bases, and 8 bases lay outside the gene matches. The CDR3 is 14 amino acids. CDR3 sequence: CSVTGTGVPETQYF. CDR3 coding DNA: TGCAGCGTGACCGGGACAGGGGTCCCAGAGACCCAGTACTTC.

The rearrangement joins TRBV10-3 to TRBJ1-2, with D tentatively TRBD1 (5 bases). Trimming cost V 2 bases and J 3 bases, with 19 bases left between them. Germline CDR1 is ENHRY and CDR2 is SYGVKD. This CDR3 comprises 17 residues. The CDR3 protein is CAISEMKGRGLDYGYTF. The DNA for the CDR3 is TGTGCCATCAGTGAGATGAAGGGGCGAGGTTTGGACTATGGCTACACCTTC.

V gene TRBV28 combines with J gene TRBJ2-3, with D perhaps matching TRBD1 (6 bases). The germline V gene has CDR1 MDHEN and CDR2 SYDVKM. The CDR3 has 14 residues. The V end was cut by 7 bases, the J end by 2 bases, with 13 bases between. CDR3 region: CASTQDRSTDTQYF. The CDR3 DNA follows: TGTGCCAGCACCCAAGACAGGTCCACAGATACGCAGTATTTT.